Here is one T cell receptor (beta chain) with its context. No cognate antigen has been identified for it. No clone much larger than this one lies a single base away; base qualities are absent. The data were obtained in a study of CD8+CD57+ T cells in acquired aplastic anemia (dated by TCRdb to between 2017 and 2018). The study in broad terms: DNA extracted from sorted CD4+ and CD8+ cells had a mean of about 3.2 ug, with a range of about 0.18 to 27.4 ug. A CD8+CD57+ expansion meant a frequency higher than the mean frequency seen in healthy subjects.

The patients picked for sequencing were ones in whom flow cytometry had shown an expansion of CD8+CD57+ cells. Every patient had a diagnosis of severe acquired aplastic anemia based on International Study of Aplastic Anemia and Agranulocytosis and Camitta criteria. Patients had received no therapy at the time of blood sampling. The study deep-sequenced TCR repertoires of sorted CD4+ and CD8+ blood T cells from severe aplastic anemia patients and healthy subjects. Patients were enrolled under clinicaltrials.gov protocols 00001620, 01623167, 00001397, 00071045, 00081523 and 00961064 in the USA. Ficoll-Paque density gradient centrifugation was used to isolate peripheral blood mononuclear cells. Before DNA extraction, CD4+ and CD8+ T cells were sorted with FACS or magnetic beads. Profiling of TCR beta VDJ combinations and CDR3 sequences used genomic DNA as the template. An Illumina HiSeq 2000 was the platform used for TCR repertoire sequencing. The study's processing was this. TRBV/TRBJ rearrangement plots, CDR3 size and DJ length profiles, and Simpson's diversity index were used to evaluate the repertoires. Whichever DNA sequence was most abundant in the deep sequencing data was defined as the immunodominant clone. CDR3 amino acid sequences were checked for sharing between subjects and were compared against published repertoires and the VDJdb database. TCRdb reran the public reads through fastp at Q25 and MiXCR, keeping productive beta chains. CDR3 protein sequences are deduplicated, and each keeps its most common genes and DNA. These V and J calls are TCRdb output, not the study's own analysis. The sample profile shows around 170,000 distinct CDR3 sequences; around 45% of them were found once. The top ten constitute about 9.5% of the sample.

Study-wide conclusions, independent of this receptor: No significant difference in CD8+ Simpson's diversity was found between patients and healthy controls (P=0.060). Nearly 30 CD8+ CDR3 sequences were found in both patients and controls but appeared to be highly expressed in patients and within the immunodominant clones of the patients.

Trimming costs V 4 bases and J 9 bases, and their ends lie 13 bases apart. As encoded in the germline V gene, CDR1 is SQVTM while CDR2 is ANQGSEA. The cysteine opens and the phenylalanine closes a CDR3 of 12 amino acids. Solely the CDR3 DNA is kept, with 36 bases framed from the first base. The sequence is built from TRBV29-1 and TRBJ2-1; the D gene is possibly TRBD1, with 6 bases matching. This TCR was recovered from a human donor with aplastic anemia. The sample consisted of sorted CD4+, CD8+, or CD8+CD57+ T cells (not recorded which) from PBMCs. The CDR3 protein is CSVAQGVAEQFF. The DNA reads as follows: TGCAGCGTTGCACAGGGTGTAGCTGAGCAGTTCTTC.